Only a few counts were recorded for the clone carrying this T cell receptor (beta chain). Its specificity is unknown. This sample stems from a study of blood T cells in healthy people across ages. Trimming took 2 bases from V and 4 from J; bases not matched to a gene: 5. In germline, CDR1 is SGHTA, CDR2 FQGNSA. The CDR3 contains 14 residues. Study findings and constraints: The recorded TCR beta diversity per million T cells decreased in a roughly linear manner with age.

It was with a sample-barcoded 5' primer and a J-beta primer mix that a second PCR of about 6 to 12 cycles was run. Paired-end reads containing CDR3 totaled no fewer than 2.5 million for each sample. TCRdb recomputed calls from the 5' RACE reads with MiXCR, one row per CDR3 protein. The top ten hold under 4.5% of the sample, which has more than 500,000 distinct CDR3 sequences, roughly a quarter seen once. A further study also used this sample, focusing on T cells of mothers and their children. That paper states: Whether related or unrelated, pairs show similar shaping of TCR recombination output by thymic selection. Overlap ran slightly, non-significantly higher for related than unrelated mother-child pairs.

Sequenced material: blood. The clonotype was recovered from a boy aged 2 to 10 in good health. The chain joins TRBV7-2 to TRBJ2-7; 7 nucleotides match TRBD1. The CDR3 DNA reads as TGTGCCAGCAGCTTAAAAGGACAGGCGTACGAGCAGTACTTC. This codes for CASSLKGQAYEQYF.